The sample holds many counts of the clone carrying this T cell receptor beta chain. Its antigen remains unidentified. The sample comes from a study of T cell repertoires in cytomegalovirus infection. Study context: The public TCR beta signatures pointed to both CMV infection and matching HLA type. Findings and caveats of the study: In two of eight donors, the top clonotype was HLA-C-restricted CMV-specific. Cumulative public TCR beta family frequency identified CMV carriers with the relevant HLA.

TCRdb re-called the reads through MiXCR, storing one row per CDR3 protein. The data hold a few hundred thousand distinct CDR3 sequences, with 9.5% observed a single time. There are 18 residues in the CDR3. With 2 bases clipped from V and 0 bases from J, the junction kept 11 bases outside the gene matches. CDR1 and CDR2 (germline): SGHTA, FQGNSA. The chain employs TRBV7-2 and TRBJ2-3, with 7 bases lining up with TRBD2. The sequencing sample was made of PBMCs. The TCR was taken from a human donor in good health (CMV status not recorded). Some clones in this sample may be carry-over from other donors' samples. The DNA of the CDR3 is TGTGCCAGCAGCTTAAGTCAGTCGGCGGGGGTGAGCACAGATACGCAGTATTTT. Amino acids: CASSLSQSAGVSTDTQYF.